The 17 T cell receptor beta chains given below trace back to one sample, sequenced in a study of blood T cell repertoires in COVID-19. Using immunoSEQ multiplex PCR, the repertoire was profiled, and TCRdb retains in-frame clones only, with some absent. The data hold about 140,000 clones, with around 90% observed a single time. The sample comprised peripheral blood. The receptors stem from a woman aged 60 to 75 with acute or convalescent COVID-19.

This sequence joins TRBV28 and TRBJ2-3, with unresolved D. CDR3 length equals 14 residues. CDR1 and CDR2 (germline): MDHEN, SYDVKM. The ends were cut back, 3 bases at V and 6 bases at J, with 13 bases in the middle. The CDR3 DNA is TGTGCCAGCAGTTTCCTGATCCGGGTGGATACGCAGTATTTT. Translation: CASSFLIRVDTQYF.

The J gene is TRBJ2-7, the V gene TRBV21-1; the D call of TRBD1 is as the table states it, not checked on the DNA. TRBV21-1 is termed a pseudogene. The CDR3 loop spans 15 amino acids. For the CDR3, the DNA is TGTGCCAGCAGCCTCGAAATGGGGGCCGCCTACGAGCAGTACTTC. Translation: CASSLEMGAAYEQYF.

The V call is TRBV7-2, the J call TRBJ1-5; TRBD1 is a possible D gene (5 bases). V was clipped by 1 base and J by 0 bases, with 13 bases between them. CDR1 and CDR2 from the germline V gene are SGHTA and FQGNSA. This CDR3 spans 17 amino acids. The CDR3 loop reads CASSLDGVRGSNQPQHF. The CDR3 nucleotides read TGTGCCAGCAGCTTAGACGGTGTTAGGGGTAGCAATCAGCCCCAGCATTTT.

This chain joins TRBV18 and TRBJ2-7, with D possibly matching TRBD1 (6 bases). Per germline, CDR1 KGHSH and CDR2 LQKENI. V lost 10 bases to trimming and J lost 6 bases, with 22 bases between them. The CDR3 length is 14 residues. Here the CDR3 DNA reads TGTGCCACCTTTCCCTCGGAAACAGGGACCGAGCAGTACTTC. Translated: CATFPSETGTEQYF.

A note on this clone: Germline and junction disagree at one end, which may indicate a read error. The V and J genes are TRBV28 and TRBJ1-5, with D tentatively TRBD1 (5 bases). Germline CDR1 and CDR2: MDHEN and SYDVKM. CDR3 length equals 13 residues. This chain's CDR3 is CASREGMGQPQHF. CDR3 bases: TGTGCGAGCAGGGAGGGGATGGGACAGCCCCAGCATTTT.

This clone was observed a single time. Other nucleotide sequences from this sample produce the same CDR3. This chain connects TRBV4-1 to TRBJ1-5; 10 bases match TRBD1. The ends lost 0 bases at V and 2 bases at J; junction bases unmatched: 1. CDR3 length: 16 amino acids. Germline assignment: CDR1 MGHRA and CDR2 YSYEKL. CDR3 loop: CASSQDGQGGNQPQHF. The CDR3 DNA sequence: TGCGCCAGCAGCCAAGACGGACAGGGGGGCAATCAGCCCCAGCATTTT.

This clone occurred once. The gene calls are TRBV2 and TRBJ1-6; D gene ambiguous. The CDR3 covers 13 residues. The germline V gene encodes CDR1 SNHLY and CDR2 FYNNEI. The V end lost 9 bases, the J end lost 7 bases, and 13 bases lay between the germline ends. The DNA of the CDR3 is TGTGCCAGGACCGAGGAGGTCAATTCACCCCTCCACTTT. Encoded protein: CARTEEVNSPLHF.

The gene calls are TRBV7-6 and TRBJ2-7, with 7 bases that match TRBD2. V shed 4 bases, J shed 7 bases, and the junction held 10 bases outside the gene matches. The CDR3 has 14 amino acids. Germline CDR1 is SGHVS and CDR2 is FNYEAQ. In DNA, the CDR3 is TGTGCCAGCAGCTCGGAGCCGGGACTACGTGAGCAGTACTTC. Encoded protein: CASSSEPGLREQYF. The full variable domain, rest sourced from reference TRBV7-6 and TRBJ2-7, is GAGVSQSPRYKVTKRGQDVALRCDPISGHVSLYWYRQALGQGPEFLTYFNYEAQQDKSGLPNDRFSAERPEGSISTLTIQRTEQRDSAMYRCASSSEPGLREQYFGPGTRLTVT.

CDR3 DNA sequence: TGTGCCAGCAGTAGGACAGGGGAGAACACTGAAGCTTTCTTT. This translates into CASSRTGENTEAFF. The rearrangement joins TRBV27 to TRBJ1-1; TRBD1 aligns across 9 bases. Germline CDR1 and CDR2: MNHEY and SMNVEV (reference sequence). J was trimmed by 1 base and V by 5 bases; bases with no gene match: 2. The CDR3 spans 14 residues.

The CDR3 reads CASSRSGGPQETQYF. DNA of the CDR3: TGTGCCAGCAGCCGTAGCGGGGGGCCCCAAGAGACCCAGTACTTC. The chain uses TRBV3-1 (or the pseudogene TRBV3-2) and TRBJ2-5; 10 positions agree with TRBD2. CDR1 and CDR2 from the germline V gene are LGHDT and YNNKEL (reference sequence). The CDR3 runs to 15 residues. V trimming: 4 bases; J trimming: 1 base; junction bases outside the gene matches: 3.

The chain uses TRBV29-1 and TRBJ1-2, with 9 bases fitting TRBD1. The CDR3 contains 13 residues. Germline lookup yields CDR1 SQVTM and CDR2 ANQGSEA. Germline trimming cut 5 bases from V and 5 bases from J; bases unmatched to any gene: 6. DNA for the CDR3: TGCAGCGTTAACCCGGGACAGGGATATGGCTACACCTTC. Protein product: CSVNPGQGYGYTF.

This chain links TRBV7-9 with TRBJ2-1; a possible D gene is TRBD1 (6 bases). V lost 3 bases, J lost 9 bases, and 18 bases lay in between. CDR3 length equals 15 residues. Germline loops: CDR1 SEHNR, CDR2 FQNEAQ (reference sequence). CDR3 protein: CASSLSGARGGEQFF. The CDR3 DNA follows: TGTGCCAGCAGCTTGTCAGGGGCCAGAGGGGGTGAGCAGTTCTTC.

This clone occurred a few times. The chain recombines TRBV2 with TRBJ1-6, with D unclear. The CDR3 sequence is 15 residues long. Deletions cut 10 bases from V and 2 bases from J, with 15 bases between. Per the germline V gene, CDR1 is SNHLY and CDR2 is FYNNEI. The DNA for the CDR3 is TGTGCCACCTCGAACGGGAGCCCCTATAATTCACCCCTCCACTTT. Translating it yields CATSNGSPYNSPLHF.

This clone was detected many times. The chain is built from TRBV19 and TRBJ2-5; 9 bases map to TRBD2. The germline V gene encodes CDR1 LNHDA and CDR2 SQIVND (reference sequence). Trimming at V came to 1 base and at J to 5 bases, leaving 5 bases not matched to a gene. The CDR3 runs to 15 residues. CDR3 region: CASSIVLAGLETQYF. In DNA form, the CDR3 reads TGTGCCAGTAGTATAGTCCTAGCGGGGCTCGAGACCCAGTACTTC. Complete variable domain (other parts from reference TRBV19 and TRBJ2-5): DGGITQSPKYLFRKEGQNVTLSCEQNLNHDAMYWYRQDPGQGLRLIYYSQIVNDFQKGDIAEGYSVSREKKESFPLTVTSAQKNPTAFYLCASSIVLAGLETQYFGPGTRLLVL.

V gene TRBV10-3 combines with J gene TRBJ1-2, with 7 bases that match TRBD1. This CDR3 spans 13 amino acids. J was trimmed by 8 bases and V by 4 bases; bases with no gene match: 7. The germline V gene encodes CDR1 ENHRY and CDR2 SYGVKD. The CDR3 DNA follows: TGTGCCATCAGTGGAGACAGGGTTGGCGGCTACACCTTC. It encodes CAISGDRVGGYTF.

This rearrangement joins TRBV6-5 to TRBJ1-1, with 7 bases fitting TRBD1. The CDR3 sequence is 14 residues long. CDR1 MNHEY and CDR2 SVGAGI come from the germline V gene. Trimming took 6 bases from V and 1 from J; bases not matched to a gene: 5. CDR3 bases: TGTGCCAGCAGACAGGGGCATGGGAACACTGAAGCTTTCTTT. This translates into CASRQGHGNTEAFF.

V and J are TRBV5-1 and TRBJ1-2; TRBD1 matches 9 bases. V gave up 2 bases and J gave up 7 bases; unmatched junction bases: 3. Germline loops: CDR1 SGHRS, CDR2 YFSETQ. The CDR3 loop spans 13 amino acids. The CDR3 spells CASSLQGATGYTF. In DNA form, the CDR3 reads TGCGCCAGCAGCTTACAGGGGGCGACTGGCTACACCTTC.